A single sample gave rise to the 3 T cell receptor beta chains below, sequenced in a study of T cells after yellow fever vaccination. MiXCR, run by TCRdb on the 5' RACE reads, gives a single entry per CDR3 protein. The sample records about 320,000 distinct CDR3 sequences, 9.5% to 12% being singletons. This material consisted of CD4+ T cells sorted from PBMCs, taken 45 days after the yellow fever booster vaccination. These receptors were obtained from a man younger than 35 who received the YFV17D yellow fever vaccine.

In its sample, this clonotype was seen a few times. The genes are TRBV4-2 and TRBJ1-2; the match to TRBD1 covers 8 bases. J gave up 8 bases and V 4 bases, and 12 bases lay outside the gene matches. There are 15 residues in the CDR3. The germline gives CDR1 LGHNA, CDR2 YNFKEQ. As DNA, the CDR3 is TGTGCCAGCAGCCCTCAAGCACAGGGGGAACGGGGCTACACCTTC. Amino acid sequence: CASSPQAQGERGYTF.

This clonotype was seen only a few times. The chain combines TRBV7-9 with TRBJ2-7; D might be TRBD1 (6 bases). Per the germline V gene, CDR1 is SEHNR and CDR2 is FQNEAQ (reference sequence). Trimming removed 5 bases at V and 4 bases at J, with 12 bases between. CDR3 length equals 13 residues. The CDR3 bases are TGTGCCAGCAGCCCAAGGGGGATTTACGAGCAGTACGTC. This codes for CASSPRGIYEQYV.

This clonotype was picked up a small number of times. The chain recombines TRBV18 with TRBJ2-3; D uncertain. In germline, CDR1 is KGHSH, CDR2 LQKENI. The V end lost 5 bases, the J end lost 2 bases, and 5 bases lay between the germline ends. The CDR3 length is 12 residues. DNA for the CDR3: TGTGCCAGCTCAGCGTACACAGATACGCAGTATTTT. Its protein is CASSAYTDTQYF.